This T cell receptor (beta chain) appears in the sequencing data of a study of sequential checkpoint blockade in melanoma. The wider study: Patients were randomized 1:1 to nivolumab-then-ipilimumab or ipilimumab-then-nivolumab first-line. Each arm's sequence ended with maintenance nivolumab.

From germline, CDR1 is MNHEY and CDR2 SMNVEV (reference sequence). The CDR3 is made up of 15 amino acids. The V gene end was trimmed by 0 bases and the J gene end by 4 bases; junction bases not matched to a gene: 2. Sequenced by immunoSEQ multiplex PCR; TCRdb stores in-frame clones only, minus some. Here the sample spans 30,000 or so clones, around 88% being singletons. Specified treatment: randomized to nivolumab then ipilimumab (arm A) or the reverse (arm B). From thawed PBMCs, live CD3+CD8+ cells negative for CD19 and CD56 were sorted. Sequencing used CD8+ T cells sorted from blood (inferred from file names), obtained from a patient given nivolumab and ipilimumab in sequence. The J gene is TRBJ1-2, the V gene TRBV27, with 10 bases lining up with TRBD1. This clonotype was sampled from a human donor with melanoma. The CDR3 reads CASSLSGQGTYGYTF. CDR3 bases: TGTGCCAGCAGTTTATCGGGACAGGGGACCTATGGCTACACCTTC.